The sample holds a few counts of the clone carrying this TCR beta chain. TCR beta CDR3 regions were amplified from RNA transcripts. The study used the HTBI primer set for a first-round RT-PCR of the TCR CDR3. Each CDR3 protein gets one entry after TCRdb re-called the multiplex PCR reads with MiXCR. There are around 800,000 distinct CDR3 sequences in the sample; 38% occur only once, and 7.5% to 9.5% lies in the top ten. Trimming took 3 bases from V and 1 from J; bases not matched to a gene: 5. The germline V gene has CDR1 SEHNR and CDR2 FQNEAQ (reference sequence). This CDR3 has 15 amino acids. The data originate from a study of T cells in Graves' hyperthyroidism and ophthalmopathy. Background on the study: The blood sample was taken at first diagnosis, before treatment began.

Calling Graves' hyperthyroidism stable meant ophthalmopathy did not progress within 18 months. This chain connects TRBV7-9 to TRBJ2-7, with 8 bases identical to TRBD1. The TCR was taken from a man aged 18 to 30 with Graves' hyperthyroidism. Sequenced input: blood. CDR3 in DNA: TGTGCCAGCAGCTTTCTCAGGGGGCCATCCTACGAGCAGTACTTC. Translated, it gives CASSFLRGPSYEQYF.